The rows below give T cell receptor beta chains drawn from one sample of a study of blood T cell repertoires in COVID-19. Profiled with immunoSEQ multiplex PCR; TCRdb holds only in-frame clones, not every one. The table includes 160,000 or so clones, 80% to 90% detected once. Sequenced input: peripheral blood. These receptors originate from a human donor in a cohort sampled during active COVID-19. CDR3s include the opening cysteine and the closing phenylalanine or tryptophan. The D gene is left open where the match is weak. Clone size, where shown, is once, few, many, or a class for clones that have expanded.

abundance: once
j_gene: TRBJ1-1
v_gene: TRBV2
d_gene: TRBD1
CDR3nt: TGTGCCAGCAGTGGGACAGGGGTACGGAGCACTGAAGCTTTCTTT
CDR3aa: CASSGTGVRSTEAFF

abundance: -
j_gene: TRBJ2-7
v_gene: TRBV6-5
d_gene: TRBD1
CDR3nt: TGTGCCAGCAGGCCGACAGGGAAGGGCGAGCAGTACTTC
CDR3aa: CASRPTGKGEQYF

abundance: -
j_gene: TRBJ2-7
v_gene: TRBV5-1
d_gene: -
CDR3nt: TGCGCCAGCAGCTTGGGAACTTATCCCTACGAGCAGTACTTC
CDR3aa: CASSLGTYPYEQYF

abundance: few
j_gene: TRBJ1-1
v_gene: TRBV6-1
d_gene: TRBD1
CDR3nt: TGTGCCAGCAGTGAAGGACGGACAGGGTACATGAACACTGAAGCTTTCTTT
CDR3aa: CASSEGRTGYMNTEAFF

abundance: -
j_gene: TRBJ2-5
v_gene: TRBV6-2/TRBV6-3
d_gene: -
CDR3nt: TGTGCCAGCAGCCGAACGAGCCTTCACCCAGAGACCCAGTACTTC
CDR3aa: CASSRTSLHPETQYF

abundance: many
j_gene: TRBJ2-1
v_gene: TRBV5-1
d_gene: TRBD2
CDR3nt: TGCGCCAGCAGCTCGGACAGGGCTAGCGGGGGACTCCGATCGAGCTCCTACAATGAGCAGTTCTTC
CDR3aa: CASSSDRASGGLRSSSYNEQFF

abundance: -
j_gene: TRBJ2-7
v_gene: TRBV14
d_gene: -
CDR3nt: TGTGCCAGCAGCTCCTTTACCTACGAGCAGTACTTC
CDR3aa: CASSSFTYEQYF

abundance: -
j_gene: TRBJ2-1
v_gene: TRBV5-1
d_gene: TRBD2
CDR3nt: TGCGCCAGCAGCTTGGGTCTAGCGGGGAACTACAATGAGCAGTTCTTC
CDR3aa: CASSLGLAGNYNEQFF

abundance: once
j_gene: TRBJ1-2
v_gene: TRBV4-3
d_gene: TRBD1
CDR3nt: TGCGCCAGCAGCCAAGATATTCAGGGGGCGGGTGGCTACACCTTC
CDR3aa: CASSQDIQGAGGYTF

abundance: -
j_gene: TRBJ2-7
v_gene: TRBV7-9
d_gene: -
CDR3nt: TGTGCCAGCAGCCATCCCAGGGGTCCCGACGAGCAGTACTTC
CDR3aa: CASSHPRGPDEQYF

abundance: few
j_gene: TRBJ2-5
v_gene: TRBV25-1
d_gene: -
CDR3nt: TGTGCCAGCAGTGAAGTGGGAGAAGAGACCCAGTACTTC
CDR3aa: CASSEVGEETQYF

abundance: -
j_gene: TRBJ2-2
v_gene: TRBV6-2/TRBV6-3
d_gene: -
CDR3nt: TGTGCCAGCAGCCAAGCTGGAGTCAGGGACACCGGGGAGCTGTTTTTT
CDR3aa: CASSQAGVRDTGELFF

abundance: -
j_gene: TRBJ2-3
v_gene: TRBV19
d_gene: -
CDR3nt: TGTGCCACCAAGACAAACGGGGCAGATACGCAGTATTTT
CDR3aa: CATKTNGADTQYF

abundance: -
j_gene: TRBJ2-1
v_gene: TRBV14
d_gene: TRBD2
CDR3nt: TGTGCCAGCAGCCAGATTAGCGGGAGCTGGGATGAGCAGTTCTTC
CDR3aa: CASSQISGSWDEQFF

abundance: once
j_gene: TRBJ1-1
v_gene: TRBV6-5
d_gene: -
CDR3nt: TGTGCCAGCAGTAAGAGCCCGAACACTGAAGCTTTCTTT
CDR3aa: CASSKSPNTEAFF

abundance: -
j_gene: TRBJ2-2
v_gene: TRBV7-3
d_gene: -
CDR3nt: TGTGCCAGCAGCCCGGGAGCTGGCGGGGAGCTGTTTTTT
CDR3aa: CASSPGAGGELFF

abundance: -
j_gene: TRBJ1-1
v_gene: TRBV13
d_gene: -
CDR3nt: TGTGCCAGCAGCACAGGAGATTCGGCGGAAGCTTTCTTT
CDR3aa: CASSTGDSAEAFF

abundance: -
j_gene: TRBJ1-6
v_gene: TRBV7-2
d_gene: -
CDR3nt: TGTGCCAGCAGCTTAGCGGAGAACTGGACCCTCCACTTT
CDR3aa: CASSLAENWTLHF

abundance: -
j_gene: TRBJ2-7
v_gene: TRBV3-1/TRBV3-2
d_gene: -
CDR3nt: TGTGCCAGCAGCCAAGGGGGCTTAACCTACGAGCAGTACTTC
CDR3aa: CASSQGGLTYEQYF

abundance: -
j_gene: TRBJ1-1
v_gene: TRBV7-8
d_gene: -
CDR3nt: TGTGCCAGCAGCCCCATCCCGGAGGGGCCCCAAGGAACTGAAGCTTTCTTT
CDR3aa: CASSPIPEGPQGTEAFF

abundance: -
j_gene: TRBJ1-1
v_gene: TRBV10-3
d_gene: TRBD1
CDR3nt: TGTGCCATTAAGGACGGACAGGGTGGCACTGAAGCTTTCTTT
CDR3aa: CAIKDGQGGTEAFF

abundance: -
j_gene: TRBJ2-4
v_gene: TRBV19
d_gene: TRBD1
CDR3nt: TGTGCCAGTAGTCAGGGGGCCCAAACCAAAAACATTCAGTACTTC
CDR3aa: CASSQGAQTKNIQYF

abundance: -
j_gene: TRBJ2-3
v_gene: TRBV7-9
d_gene: TRBD2
CDR3nt: TGTGCCAGCAGCTTGGTTCTAGCGGGAGCATCAAGGTATTTT
CDR3aa: CASSLVLAGASRYF

abundance: -
j_gene: TRBJ2-7
v_gene: TRBV7-3
d_gene: TRBD2
CDR3nt: TGTGCCAGCAGCTTAAAGCCGGCAGCGGGAGTAAGCGAGCAGTACTTC
CDR3aa: CASSLKPAAGVSEQYF

abundance: -
j_gene: TRBJ2-3
v_gene: TRBV7-8
d_gene: -
CDR3nt: TGTGCCAGCAGCTTTACCCCTGGCCGAGAACAGGGTTCCGCAGATACGCAGTATTTT
CDR3aa: CASSFTPGREQGSADTQYF

abundance: -
j_gene: TRBJ2-7
v_gene: TRBV11-2
d_gene: TRBD2
CDR3nt: TGTGCCAGCAGCTTAATAGGGACTAGGACCTACGAGCAGTACTTC
CDR3aa: CASSLIGTRTYEQYF

abundance: -
j_gene: TRBJ2-7
v_gene: TRBV7-2
d_gene: TRBD1
CDR3nt: TGTGCCAGCAGCTTAGATCCAGGGGGCGAGCAGTACTTC
CDR3aa: CASSLDPGGEQYF

abundance: -
j_gene: TRBJ2-1
v_gene: TRBV27
d_gene: TRBD2
CDR3nt: TGTGCCAGCACGGGTGGAGGGAGGGGTGAGCAGTTCTTC
CDR3aa: CASTGGGRGEQFF

abundance: once
j_gene: TRBJ1-2
v_gene: TRBV5-5
d_gene: TRBD1
CDR3nt: TGTGCCAGCAGCTTTCAGGGGGCAGAGGCGAGCGGCTACACCTTC
CDR3aa: CASSFQGAEASGYTF

abundance: once
j_gene: TRBJ2-7
v_gene: TRBV27
d_gene: -
CDR3nt: TGTGCCAGCAGTTCCTCCCGAATCCCTCCACGGGAGCAGTACTTC
CDR3aa: CASSSSRIPPREQYF

abundance: -
j_gene: TRBJ1-2
v_gene: TRBV7-8
d_gene: -
CDR3nt: TGTGCCAGCAGCTTAGAAGTAGTCGCTAACTATGGCTACACCTTC
CDR3aa: CASSLEVVANYGYTF

abundance: once
j_gene: TRBJ2-7
v_gene: TRBV14
d_gene: -
CDR3nt: TGTGCCAGCAGCCAAGGGAGGCTCCTCGTAACCGACGAGCAGTACTTC
CDR3aa: CASSQGRLLVTDEQYF

abundance: -
j_gene: TRBJ2-5
v_gene: TRBV7-9
d_gene: -
CDR3nt: TGTGCCAGCAGCCCGTCGGGAGTCCAGACCCAGTACTTC
CDR3aa: CASSPSGVQTQYF

abundance: -
j_gene: TRBJ2-1
v_gene: TRBV10-3
d_gene: TRBD2
CDR3nt: TGTGCCAGGAGCGCTGGGCTAGCGGAGAACAATGAGCAGTTCTTC
CDR3aa: CARSAGLAENNEQFF

abundance: few
j_gene: TRBJ1-3
v_gene: TRBV28
d_gene: -
CDR3nt: TGTGCCAGCATAGCCAGCTCAGAAGGAAACACCATATATTTT
CDR3aa: CASIASSEGNTIYF

abundance: -
j_gene: TRBJ1-1
v_gene: TRBV6-2/TRBV6-3
d_gene: TRBD1
CDR3nt: TGTGCCAGCAGTTACGACAGGGGAACTGAAGCTTTCTTT
CDR3aa: CASSYDRGTEAFF

abundance: -
j_gene: TRBJ1-4
v_gene: TRBV19
d_gene: -
CDR3nt: TGTGCCAGTAGTAGAGGACGGAGGAATGAAAAACTGTTTTTT
CDR3aa: CASSRGRRNEKLFF

abundance: -
j_gene: TRBJ2-2
v_gene: TRBV7-9
d_gene: TRBD1
CDR3nt: TGTGCCAGCAGGCCACGGGACAGACCTACCGGGGAGCTGTTTTTT
CDR3aa: CASRPRDRPTGELFF

abundance: -
j_gene: TRBJ2-6
v_gene: TRBV7-9
d_gene: -
CDR3nt: TGTGCCAGCAGCCCCCGACAGGGGAGGGGCCCTGGGGCCAACGTCCTGACTTTC
CDR3aa: CASSPRQGRGPGANVLTF

abundance: -
j_gene: TRBJ1-1
v_gene: TRBV19
d_gene: -
CDR3nt: TGTGCCAGTAGTTCAGGACATAAAGCTTTCTTT
CDR3aa: CASSSGHKAFF

abundance: few
j_gene: TRBJ2-3
v_gene: TRBV11-1
d_gene: -
CDR3nt: TGTGCCAGCAGTCCATCAGGGGATACGCAGTATTTT
CDR3aa: CASSPSGDTQYF

abundance: -
j_gene: TRBJ2-1
v_gene: TRBV10-3
d_gene: TRBD1
CDR3nt: TGTGCCATCAGTGAACAGGGGGCAGGTAACAATGAGCAGTTCTTC
CDR3aa: CAISEQGAGNNEQFF

abundance: -
j_gene: TRBJ2-1
v_gene: TRBV9
d_gene: TRBD2
CDR3nt: TGTGCCAGCAGCGTGTTGGGCGGGAGAGCCTACAATGAGCAGTTCTTC
CDR3aa: CASSVLGGRAYNEQFF

abundance: -
j_gene: TRBJ1-5
v_gene: TRBV30
d_gene: TRBD1
CDR3nt: TGTGCCTGGACAGGGGGCCTCAATCAGCCCCAGCATTTT
CDR3aa: CAWTGGLNQPQHF

abundance: -
j_gene: TRBJ2-5
v_gene: TRBV7-9
d_gene: -
CDR3nt: TGTGCCAGCAGCCCAACGCCTTCTAGTTCCCAAGAGACCCAGTACTTC
CDR3aa: CASSPTPSSSQETQYF

abundance: once
j_gene: TRBJ2-3
v_gene: TRBV24-1
d_gene: -
CDR3nt: TGTGCCACCAGTGATTCCTTTAGCGATACGCAGTATTTT
CDR3aa: CATSDSFSDTQYF

abundance: -
j_gene: TRBJ2-7
v_gene: TRBV6-5
d_gene: -
CDR3nt: TGTGCCAGCAGTTACGTAGGCGGCGGCGAGCAGTACTTC
CDR3aa: CASSYVGGGEQYF

abundance: -
j_gene: TRBJ1-4
v_gene: TRBV6-5
d_gene: -
CDR3nt: TGTGCCAGCAGTTACTCGGGAGAGATGGGTGAAAAACTGTTTTTT
CDR3aa: CASSYSGEMGEKLFF

abundance: -
j_gene: TRBJ1-3
v_gene: TRBV3-1/TRBV3-2
d_gene: -
CDR3nt: TGTGCCAGCAGCCAGATTATACCCACTCCATCCTTGAGCTCTGGAAACACCATATATTTT
CDR3aa: CASSQIIPTPSLSSGNTIYF